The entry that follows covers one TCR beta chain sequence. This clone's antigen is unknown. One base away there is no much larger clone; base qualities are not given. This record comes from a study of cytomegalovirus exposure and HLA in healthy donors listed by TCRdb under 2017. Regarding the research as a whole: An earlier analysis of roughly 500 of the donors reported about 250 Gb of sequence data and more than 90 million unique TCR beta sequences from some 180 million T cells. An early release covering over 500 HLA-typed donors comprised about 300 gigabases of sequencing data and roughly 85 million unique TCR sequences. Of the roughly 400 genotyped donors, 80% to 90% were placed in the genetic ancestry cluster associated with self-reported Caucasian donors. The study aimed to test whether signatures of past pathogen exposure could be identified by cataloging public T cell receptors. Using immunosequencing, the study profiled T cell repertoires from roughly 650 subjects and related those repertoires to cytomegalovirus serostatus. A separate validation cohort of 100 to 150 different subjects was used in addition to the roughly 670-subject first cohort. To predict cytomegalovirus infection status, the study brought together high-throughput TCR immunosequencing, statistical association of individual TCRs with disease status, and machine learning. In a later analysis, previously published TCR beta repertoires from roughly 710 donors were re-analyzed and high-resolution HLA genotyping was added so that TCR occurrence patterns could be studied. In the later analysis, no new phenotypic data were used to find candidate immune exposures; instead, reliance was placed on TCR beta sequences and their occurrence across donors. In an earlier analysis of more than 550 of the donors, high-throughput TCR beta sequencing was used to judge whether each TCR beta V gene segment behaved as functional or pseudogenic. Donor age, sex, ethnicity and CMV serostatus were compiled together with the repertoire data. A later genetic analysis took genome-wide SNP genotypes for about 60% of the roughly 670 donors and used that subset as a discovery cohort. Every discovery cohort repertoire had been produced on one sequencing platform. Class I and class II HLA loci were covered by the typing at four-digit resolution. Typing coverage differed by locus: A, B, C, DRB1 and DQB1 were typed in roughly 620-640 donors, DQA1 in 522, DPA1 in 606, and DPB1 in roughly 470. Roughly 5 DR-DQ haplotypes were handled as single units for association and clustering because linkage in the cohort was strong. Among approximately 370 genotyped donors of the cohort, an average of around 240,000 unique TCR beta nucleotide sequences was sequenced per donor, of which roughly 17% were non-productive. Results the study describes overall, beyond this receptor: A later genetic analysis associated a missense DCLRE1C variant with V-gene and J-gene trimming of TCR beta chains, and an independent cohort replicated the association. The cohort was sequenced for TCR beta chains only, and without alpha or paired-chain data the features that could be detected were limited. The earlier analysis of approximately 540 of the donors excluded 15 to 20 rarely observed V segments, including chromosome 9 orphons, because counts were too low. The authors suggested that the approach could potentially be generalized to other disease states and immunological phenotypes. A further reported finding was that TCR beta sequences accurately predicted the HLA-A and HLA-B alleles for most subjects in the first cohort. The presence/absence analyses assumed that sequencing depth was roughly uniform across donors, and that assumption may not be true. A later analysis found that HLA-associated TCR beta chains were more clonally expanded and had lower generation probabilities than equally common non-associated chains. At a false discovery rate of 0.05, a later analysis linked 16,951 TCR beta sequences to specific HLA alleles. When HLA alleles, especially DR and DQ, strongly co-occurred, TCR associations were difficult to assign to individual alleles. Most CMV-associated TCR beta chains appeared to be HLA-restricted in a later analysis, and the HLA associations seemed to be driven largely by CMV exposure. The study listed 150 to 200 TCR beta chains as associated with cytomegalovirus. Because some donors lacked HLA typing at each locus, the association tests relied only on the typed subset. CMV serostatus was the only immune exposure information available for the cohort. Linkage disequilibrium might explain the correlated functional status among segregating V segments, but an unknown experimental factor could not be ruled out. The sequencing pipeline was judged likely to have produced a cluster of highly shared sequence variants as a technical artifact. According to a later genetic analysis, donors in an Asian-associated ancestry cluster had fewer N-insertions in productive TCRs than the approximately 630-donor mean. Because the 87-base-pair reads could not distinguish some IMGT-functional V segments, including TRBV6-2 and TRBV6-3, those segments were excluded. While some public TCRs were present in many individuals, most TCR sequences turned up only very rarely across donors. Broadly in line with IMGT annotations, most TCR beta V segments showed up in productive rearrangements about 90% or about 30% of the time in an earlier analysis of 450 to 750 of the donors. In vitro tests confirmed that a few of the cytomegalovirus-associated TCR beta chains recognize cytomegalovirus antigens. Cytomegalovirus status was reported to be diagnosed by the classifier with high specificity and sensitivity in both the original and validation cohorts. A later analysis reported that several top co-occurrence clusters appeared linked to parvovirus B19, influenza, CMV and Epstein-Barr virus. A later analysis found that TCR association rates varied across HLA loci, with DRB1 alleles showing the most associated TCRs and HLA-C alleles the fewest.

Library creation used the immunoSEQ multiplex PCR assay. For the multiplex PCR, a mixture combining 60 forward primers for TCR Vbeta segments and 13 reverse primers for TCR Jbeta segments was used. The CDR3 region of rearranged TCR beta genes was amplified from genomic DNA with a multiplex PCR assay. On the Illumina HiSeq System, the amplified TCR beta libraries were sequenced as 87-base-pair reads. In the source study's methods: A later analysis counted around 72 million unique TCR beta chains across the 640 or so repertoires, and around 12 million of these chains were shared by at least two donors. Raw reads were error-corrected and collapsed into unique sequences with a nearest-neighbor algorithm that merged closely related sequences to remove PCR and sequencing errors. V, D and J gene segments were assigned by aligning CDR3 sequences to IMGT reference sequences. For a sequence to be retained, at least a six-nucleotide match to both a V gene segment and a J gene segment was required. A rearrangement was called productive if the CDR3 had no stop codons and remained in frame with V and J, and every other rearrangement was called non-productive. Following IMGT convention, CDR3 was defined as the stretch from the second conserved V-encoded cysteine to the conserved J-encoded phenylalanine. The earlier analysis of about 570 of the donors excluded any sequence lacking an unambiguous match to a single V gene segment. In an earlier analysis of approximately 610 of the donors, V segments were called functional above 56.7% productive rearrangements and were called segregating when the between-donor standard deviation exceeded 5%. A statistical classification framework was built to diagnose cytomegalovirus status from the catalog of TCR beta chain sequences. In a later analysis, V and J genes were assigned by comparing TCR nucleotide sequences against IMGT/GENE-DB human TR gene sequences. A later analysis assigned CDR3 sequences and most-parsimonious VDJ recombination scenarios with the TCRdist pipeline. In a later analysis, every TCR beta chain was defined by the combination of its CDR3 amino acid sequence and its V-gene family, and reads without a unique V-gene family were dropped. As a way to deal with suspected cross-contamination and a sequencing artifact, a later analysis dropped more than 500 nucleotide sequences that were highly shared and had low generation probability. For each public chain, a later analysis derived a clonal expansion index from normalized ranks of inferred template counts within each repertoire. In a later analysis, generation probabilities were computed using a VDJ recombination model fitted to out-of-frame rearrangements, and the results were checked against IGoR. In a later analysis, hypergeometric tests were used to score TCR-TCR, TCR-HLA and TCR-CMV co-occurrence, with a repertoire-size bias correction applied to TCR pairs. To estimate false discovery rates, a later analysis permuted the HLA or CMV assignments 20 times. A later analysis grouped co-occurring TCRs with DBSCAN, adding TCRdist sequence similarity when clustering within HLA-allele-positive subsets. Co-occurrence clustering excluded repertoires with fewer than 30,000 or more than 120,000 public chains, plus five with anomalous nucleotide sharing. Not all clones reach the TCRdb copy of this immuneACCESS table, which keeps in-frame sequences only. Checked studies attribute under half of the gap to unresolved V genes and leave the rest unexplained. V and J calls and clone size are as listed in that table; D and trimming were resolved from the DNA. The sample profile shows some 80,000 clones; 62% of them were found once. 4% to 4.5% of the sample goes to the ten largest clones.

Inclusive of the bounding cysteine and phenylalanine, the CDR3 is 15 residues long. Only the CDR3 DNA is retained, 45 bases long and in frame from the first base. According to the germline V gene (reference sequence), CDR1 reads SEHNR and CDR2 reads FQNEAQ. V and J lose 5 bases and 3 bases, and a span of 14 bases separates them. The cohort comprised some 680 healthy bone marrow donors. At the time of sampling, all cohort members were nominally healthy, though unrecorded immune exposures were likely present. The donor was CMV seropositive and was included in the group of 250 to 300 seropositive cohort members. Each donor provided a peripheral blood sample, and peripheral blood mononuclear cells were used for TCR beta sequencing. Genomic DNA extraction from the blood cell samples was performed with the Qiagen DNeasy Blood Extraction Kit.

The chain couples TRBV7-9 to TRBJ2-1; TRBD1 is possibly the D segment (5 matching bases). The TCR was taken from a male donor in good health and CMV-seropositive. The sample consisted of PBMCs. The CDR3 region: CASSDQGRGYNEQFF. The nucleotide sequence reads TGTGCCAGCAGCGATCAGGGTAGGGGCTACAATGAGCAGTTCTTC.